Listed here are 27 T cell receptor beta chains from one sample, sequenced in a study of siplizumab effects on memory and regulatory T cells. The protocol was immunoSEQ multiplex PCR, while the TCRdb copy is restricted to in-frame clones and leaves out a portion. Here the sample spans roughly 60,000 clones, just over 95% being singletons. The material sequenced was naive CD8+ T cells sorted from blood. Source of these receptors: a human donor in good health.

The chain uses TRBV6-1 and TRBJ2-1, with 7 bases aligning to TRBD2. The germline gives CDR1 MNHNS, CDR2 SASEGT. After removal of 0 bases from V and 4 bases from J, the junction contained 12 bases not matched to a gene. This CDR3 has 18 amino acids. In nucleotides, the CDR3 is TGTGCCAGCAGTGAAGCGGGGTCAGCAGCGGGGAAATACAATGAGCAGTTCTTC. It encodes CASSEAGSAAGKYNEQFF.

This sequence joins TRBV9 and TRBJ2-7; D gene ambiguous. Germline CDR1 SGDLS, CDR2 YYNGEE. V was clipped by 0 bases and J by 0 bases, with 7 bases between them. This CDR3 is 14 amino acids long. The CDR3 is CASSVGSFSYEQYF. CDR3 bases: TGTGCCAGCAGCGTAGGAAGCTTCTCCTACGAGCAGTACTTC.

The CDR3 coding sequence is TGTGCCAGCAGCGCAACAGGGGGCCGGGGCACCGGGGAGCTGTTTTTT. This sequence encodes CASSATGGRGTGELFF. The rearrangement links TRBV25-1 to TRBJ2-2, with TRBD1 identical over 9 bases. V was clipped by 6 bases and J by 4 bases; unmatched bases: 9. CDR1 is MGHDK and CDR2 is SYGVNS in the germline V gene. The CDR3 has 16 amino acids.

CDR3 DNA: TGTGCCAGCAGCGACATACCGGGACAGGGGGCTTTGGGCTACACCTTC. Its translation is CASSDIPGQGALGYTF. The chain combines TRBV7-9 with TRBJ1-2; 12 nucleotides align to TRBD1. The ends lost 5 bases at V and 8 bases at J; junction bases unmatched: 12. Germline CDR1 and CDR2: SEHNR and FQNEAQ (reference sequence). There are 16 residues in the CDR3.

This clone was found once. CDR3 coding DNA: TGTGCCAGGGCGGGTCTTTCTATCGGGGCTGAGGGCTACACCTTC. It translates to CARAGLSIGAEGYTF. The rearrangement uses TRBV21-1 and TRBJ1-2. TRBV21-1 is a listed pseudogene. The CDR3 sequence is 15 residues long.

V usage is TRBV29-1 and J usage is TRBJ2-3; 11 bases agree with TRBD1. Per the germline V gene, CDR1 is SQVTM and CDR2 is ANQGSEA. The V gene end was trimmed by 5 bases and the J gene end by 3 bases; junction bases not matched to a gene: 7. CDR3 size: 15 residues. CDR3 sequence reads: CSVSGGTGGTDTQYF. CDR3 DNA: TGCAGCGTTTCGGGAGGGACAGGGGGAACAGATACGCAGTATTTT.

The rearrangement joins TRBV4-2 to TRBJ2-3; D call uncertain. CDR1 and CDR2 from the germline V gene are LGHNA and YNFKEQ. V lost 3 bases, J lost 5 bases, and 3 bases lay in between. This CDR3 spans 11 amino acids. The CDR3 region has the DNA TGTGCCAGCAGCCAGGGAGATACGCAGTATTTT. Amino acid sequence: CASSQGDTQYF.

Concerning this clone itself: Other DNA sequences from this sample encode an identical CDR3 as well. The chain employs TRBV11-2 and TRBJ2-2; D remains ambiguous. The V and J ends lost 3 bases and 4 bases respectively, with 3 bases between them. This CDR3 comprises 12 residues. Germline assignment: CDR1 SGHAT and CDR2 FQNNGV. Here the CDR3 DNA reads TGTGCCAGCAGCTTCGGCACCGGGGAGCTGTTTTTT. Protein product: CASSFGTGELFF.

This chain connects TRBV10-2 to TRBJ1-2, with D hard to call. With 0 bases removed from V and 4 bases from J, the gap between germline ends came to 9 bases. Germline loops: CDR1 WSHSY, CDR2 SAAADI. This CDR3 region has 14 residues. The CDR3 is CASSESPGPYGYTF. For the CDR3, the DNA is TGCGCCAGCAGTGAGTCCCCAGGACCCTATGGCTACACCTTC.

This chain links TRBV6-6 with TRBJ1-5, with D unresolved. The CDR3 totals 13 residues. CDR1 and CDR2 from the germline V gene are MNHNY and SVGAGI (reference sequence). Between the trimmed V and J ends, which lost 6 bases and 2 bases, there was a span of 8 bases. The CDR3 spells CASRGFGNQPQHF. The CDR3 coding sequence is TGTGCCAGCAGGGGCTTTGGCAATCAGCCCCAGCATTTT.

The gene calls are TRBV5-1 and TRBJ2-7, with D possibly being TRBD1 or TRBD2 (6 bases each). The ends were cut back, 5 bases at V and 1 base at J, with 13 bases in the middle. From germline, CDR1 is SGHRS and CDR2 YFSETQ. The CDR3 is 14 amino acids. The CDR3 bases are TGCGCCAGCAGTCTAGGGGGGTCATCCTACGAGCAGTACTTC. This translates into CASSLGGSSYEQYF.

The genes are TRBV4-3 and TRBJ2-7; D unclear. The CDR3 runs 13 residues. Germline values: CDR1 LGHNA, CDR2 YSLEER. V was pared by 1 base and J by 6 bases, with 10 bases between. The CDR3 DNA reads TGCGCCAGCAGCCAAGGGCAGGCTAGCGAGCAGTACTTC. Its translation: CASSQGQASEQYF.

The chain links TRBV25-1 to TRBJ1-4; TRBD1 might be the D (5 bases). V lost 3 bases and J lost 2, with 10 bases in between. The CDR3 sequence is 15 residues long. Germline V gene sequence: CDR1 MGHDK, CDR2 SYGVNS. The CDR3 reads CASSDLQGTNEKLFF. In nucleotides, the CDR3 is TGTGCCAGCAGTGATCTTCAGGGTACTAATGAAAAACTGTTTTTT.

V gene TRBV20-1 combines with J gene TRBJ1-1, with D possibly matching TRBD1 (5 bases). Germline CDR1 reads DFQATT; CDR2 reads SNEGSKA (reference sequence). This CDR3 has 11 amino acids. Trimming stripped 6 bases from V and 4 bases from J, with 9 bases between. CDR3 residues: CSASGGTEAFF. Written as DNA, the CDR3 is TGCAGTGCCAGCGGGGGCACTGAAGCTTTCTTT.

V is TRBV15 and J is TRBJ1-5; TRBD1 agrees at 7 bases. Germline-derived CDR1 and CDR2 are LNHNV and YYDKDF (reference sequence). CDR3 size: 18 residues. V lost 0 bases, J lost 6 bases, and 14 bases stayed unmatched. CDR3 in amino acids: CATSRDRQGGGLGQPQHF. CDR3 in DNA: TGTGCCACCAGCAGAGATAGACAGGGAGGCGGTCTGGGTCAGCCCCAGCATTTT.

The chain has TRBV19 and TRBJ1-6; maybe TRBD1 (5 bases). The CDR3 sequence is 15 residues long. The V gene's germline CDR1 is LNHDA and CDR2 SQIVND (reference sequence). Trimming pared 5 bases from V and 4 bases from J, leaving 12 bases between. CDR3 protein: CASSSGTQYNSPLHF. CDR3 sequence (DNA): TGTGCCAGTAGTTCAGGGACGCAGTATAATTCACCCCTCCACTTT.

The chain carries TRBV27 and TRBJ1-5; 7 nucleotides agree with TRBD1. The CDR3 length is 13 residues. The germline V gene encodes CDR1 MNHEY and CDR2 SMNVEV (reference sequence). V lost 7 bases to trimming and J lost 1 base; unmatched junction nucleotides: 1. The CDR3 bases are TGTGCCAGCACACAGGGGAGCAATCAGCCCCAGCATTTT. This codes for CASTQGSNQPQHF.

The chain employs TRBV28 and TRBJ1-5; 10 nucleotides agree with TRBD1. The CDR3 totals 16 residues. Germline V CDR1 and CDR2: MDHEN, SYDVKM. The junction had 8 bases not matched to a gene; V was cut back by 5 bases and J by 4 bases. The DNA of the CDR3 is TGTGCCAGCAGTATCAGCCGGGACAGGGGTAATCAGCCCCAGCATTTT. It is translated as CASSISRDRGNQPQHF.

V usage is TRBV28 and J usage is TRBJ1-2, with D uncertain. The CDR3 length is 11 residues. Trimming removed 3 bases at V and 8 bases at J, with 7 bases between. CDR1 is MDHEN and CDR2 is SYDVKM in the germline V gene. The CDR3 nucleotides are TGTGCCAGCAGTTTGCTGGGGGGCTACACCTTC. This translates into CASSLLGGYTF.

This chain links TRBV19 with TRBJ2-7, with 10 bases fitting TRBD1. In germline, CDR1 is LNHDA, CDR2 SQIVND (reference sequence). CDR3 length equals 13 residues. V trimming: 8 bases; J trimming: 4 bases; junction bases outside the gene matches: 5. CDR3 DNA: TGTGCCAGTGGGACAGGGGCATCTTACGAGCAGTACTTC. Its translation is CASGTGASYEQYF.

This clone appeared a single time. The chain has TRBV15 and TRBJ2-7; 9 bases map to TRBD1. V was pared by 5 bases and J by 4 bases, with 9 bases of the junction left unmatched. In germline, CDR1 is LNHNV, CDR2 YYDKDF (reference sequence). This CDR3 has 15 amino acids. The CDR3 coding sequence is TGTGCCACCAGCGCCGAGCGCGGGACAGGGTACGAGCAGTACTTC. It yields the protein CATSAERGTGYEQYF. The full variable domain, in which reference TRBV15 and TRBJ2-7 provide the parts outside the CDR3, is DAMVIQNPRYQVTQFGKPVTLSCSQTLNHNVMYWYQQKSSQAPKLLFHYYDKDFNNEADTPDNFQSRRPNTSFCFLDIRSPGLGDTAMYLCATSAERGTGYEQYFGPGTRLTVT.

The chain is built from TRBV29-1 and TRBJ1-1; D is ambiguous. The length of the CDR3 is 12 residues. CDR1 is SQVTM and CDR2 is ANQGSEA in the germline V gene. V dropped 8 bases and J dropped 7 bases, with 17 bases sitting between them. Here the CDR3 DNA reads TGCAGCCCCTGGTGGGTGTCCTATGAAGCTTTCTTT. As protein: CSPWWVSYEAFF.

CDR3 DNA sequence: TGCGCCAGCAGCCAAGGGACAGGGGGAAATTCACCCCTCCACTTT. Its translation is CASSQGTGGNSPLHF. The chain joins TRBV4-1 to TRBJ1-6; 10 bases are a match to TRBD1. Per the germline V gene, CDR1 is MGHRA and CDR2 is YSYEKL. V shed 1 base and J 7 bases; nucleotides not matched to a gene: 1. The length of the CDR3 is 15 residues.

The chain carries TRBV7-8 and TRBJ2-6; TRBD1 matches 9 bases. J lost 1 base, V lost 4 bases, and 17 bases had no gene match. In germline, CDR1 is SGHVS, CDR2 FQNEAQ. The CDR3 has 21 amino acids. This chain's CDR3 is CASSWRTGRTGEFSGANVLTF. The CDR3 DNA is TGTGCCAGCAGCTGGCGGACGGGGAGGACAGGGGAATTTTCTGGGGCCAACGTCCTGACTTTC.

The V and J genes are TRBV27 and TRBJ2-7; 10 bases align to TRBD1. V dropped 3 bases and J dropped 1; count of bases not matched to a gene: 3. This CDR3 has 15 residues. Germline lookup yields CDR1 MNHEY and CDR2 SMNVEV (reference sequence). CDR3 sequence: CASSFGTGESYEQYF. The CDR3 nucleotides read TGTGCCAGCAGTTTTGGGACAGGGGAATCCTACGAGCAGTACTTC.

The genes are TRBV10-2 and TRBJ2-7, with D maybe TRBD2 (5 bases). This CDR3 has 14 amino acids. Germline assignment: CDR1 WSHSY and CDR2 SAAADI. Between the trimmed V and J ends, which lost 6 bases and 0 bases, there was a span of 12 bases. CDR3 protein: CASSSTRSSYEQYF. For the CDR3, the DNA is TGCGCCAGCAGCTCTACTAGGAGCTCCTACGAGCAGTACTTC.

The CDR3, as DNA: TGTGCCACCCTAGGTGCAGGGCTCTACACCTTC. Its translation: CATLGAGLYTF. This rearrangement joins TRBV10-3 to TRBJ1-2, with D tentatively TRBD1 (5 bases). Germline V gives CDR1 ENHRY, CDR2 SYGVKD. Trimming took off 10 bases at V and 10 bases at J, with 16 bases between the two ends. CDR3 size: 11 residues.